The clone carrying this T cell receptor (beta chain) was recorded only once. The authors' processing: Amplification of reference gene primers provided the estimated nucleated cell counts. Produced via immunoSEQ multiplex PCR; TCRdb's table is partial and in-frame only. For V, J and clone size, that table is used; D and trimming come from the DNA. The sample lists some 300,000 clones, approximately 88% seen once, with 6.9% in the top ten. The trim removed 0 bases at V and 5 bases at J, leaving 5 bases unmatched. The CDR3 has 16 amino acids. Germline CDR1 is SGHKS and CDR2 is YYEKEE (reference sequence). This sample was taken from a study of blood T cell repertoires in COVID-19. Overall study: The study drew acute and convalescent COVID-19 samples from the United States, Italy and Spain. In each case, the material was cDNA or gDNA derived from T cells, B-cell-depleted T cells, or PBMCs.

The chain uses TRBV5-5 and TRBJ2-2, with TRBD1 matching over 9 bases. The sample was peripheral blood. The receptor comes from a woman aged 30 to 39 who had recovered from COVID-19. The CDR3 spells CASSLGGQGRTGELFF. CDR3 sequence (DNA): TGTGCCAGCAGCTTGGGGGGACAGGGTAGGACCGGGGAGCTGTTTTTT.